A single sample is the source of the 12 T cell receptor beta chains below, sequenced in a study of cytomegalovirus exposure and HLA in healthy donors. A multiplex PCR was run with 60 Vbeta primers and 13 Jbeta primers. Profiling relied on immunoSEQ multiplex PCR, and the TCRdb table lists in-frame clones only, not all of them. The table records around 190,000 clones, around 77% of them present only once. What was sequenced was PBMCs. These receptors were taken from a man aged 55 to 70 in good health and CMV-seronegative.

The V gene is TRBV7-2, the J gene TRBJ2-3; D is ambiguous. Between the trimmed V and J ends, which lost 5 bases and 2 bases, there was a span of 11 bases. Germline V gives CDR1 SGHTA, CDR2 FQGNSA. The CDR3 runs to 14 residues. CDR3 region: CASSQEQTTDTQYF. CDR3 bases: TGTGCCAGCAGCCAGGAACAGACCACAGATACGCAGTATTTT.

This clone was counted once. The chain is built from TRBV27 and TRBJ1-2; 8 bases align to TRBD1. Per germline, CDR1 MNHEY and CDR2 SMNVEV (reference sequence). The length of the CDR3 is 14 residues. V shed 7 bases, J shed 0 bases, and the junction held 4 bases outside the gene matches. The CDR3 loop is CASTKQGANYGYTF. The CDR3 DNA sequence: TGTGCCAGCACTAAACAGGGGGCTAACTATGGCTACACCTTC.

This sequence joins TRBV6-6 and TRBJ1-5; 7 bases line up with TRBD1. The CDR3 covers 16 residues. Germline V CDR1 and CDR2: MNHNY, SVGAGI (reference sequence). V dropped 5 bases and J dropped 5; count of bases not matched to a gene: 12. The CDR3 is CASSIGTDKPDQPQHF. In DNA, the CDR3 is TGTGCCAGCAGTATCGGGACAGATAAGCCCGATCAGCCCCAGCATTTT.

V gene TRBV7-8 combines with J gene TRBJ2-3, with D maybe TRBD2 (6 bases). Germline assignment: CDR1 SGHVS and CDR2 FQNEAQ. V lost 3 bases to trimming and J lost 2 bases, with 18 bases between them. This CDR3 is built from 17 residues. The CDR3 spells CASSFYTLRGTTDTQYF. The CDR3 nucleotides read TGTGCCAGCAGCTTTTACACCCTACGGGGGACCACAGATACGCAGTATTTT.

Only a few counts were recorded for this clone. The CDR3 region has the DNA TGCGCCAGCAGCCAAGATCTCGACAGGAGGGCTTTCTTT. Translated: CASSQDLDRRAFF. The chain couples TRBV4-1 to TRBJ1-1; TRBD1 is a possible D gene (6 bases). The length of the CDR3 is 13 residues. Per the germline V gene, CDR1 is MGHRA and CDR2 is YSYEKL. The V and J ends lost 0 bases and 11 bases respectively, with 13 bases between them.

The CDR3 region has the DNA TGTGCCAGCTCACCAATTCAGGGCACCGGGGAGCTGTTTTTT. As protein: CASSPIQGTGELFF. The chain combines TRBV18 with TRBJ2-2; a possible D gene is TRBD1 (5 bases). Germline V CDR1 and CDR2: KGHSH, LQKENI. V lost 2 bases and J lost 4, with 8 bases in between. This CDR3 region has 14 residues.

The chain uses TRBV9 and TRBJ2-1; TRBD2 might be the D (6 bases). The CDR3 has 14 amino acids. In germline, CDR1 is SGDLS, CDR2 YYNGEE. The ends were cut back, 7 bases at V and 0 bases at J, with 11 bases in the middle. The CDR3 DNA is TGTGCCAGCGGCGGGACTGTCTCCTACAATGAGCAGTTCTTC. Amino acid sequence: CASGGTVSYNEQFF. The entire variable domain, with the rest obtained from reference TRBV9 and TRBJ2-1, is as follows: DSGVTQTPKHLITATGQRVTLRCSPRSGDLSVYWYQQSLDQGLQFLIQYYNGEERAKGNILERFSAQQFPDLHSELNLSSLELGDSALYFCASGGTVSYNEQFFGPGTRLTVL.

The rearrangement links TRBV7-8 to TRBJ2-5; 9 bases fit TRBD2. J was trimmed by 5 bases and V by 5 bases; bases with no gene match: 18. The CDR3 totals 18 residues. CDR1 and CDR2 from the germline V gene are SGHVS and FQNEAQ. The CDR3: CASSQVLTRGGRGETQYF. Here the CDR3 DNA reads TGTGCCAGCAGCCAAGTCCTAACGCGGGGGGGCCGAGGGGAGACCCAGTACTTC.

The chain uses TRBV12-2 and TRBJ2-1; the listed D gene, TRBD2, was not tested against the DNA. TRBV12-2 is labeled a pseudogene. This CDR3 region has 13 residues. The CDR3 DNA reads as TGTGCAAGTCGCTTAGTCGGTCTGAATGAGCAGTTCTTC. Protein sequence: CASRLVGLNEQFF.

This chain connects TRBV19 to TRBJ2-7; 7 bases are shared with TRBD1. V lost 3 bases, J lost 1 base, and 6 bases stayed unmatched. CDR3 length: 15 amino acids. CDR1 LNHDA and CDR2 SQIVND come from the germline V gene (reference sequence). The CDR3 region has the DNA TGTGCCAGTAGTATGGAGACAGGGCATTCCTACGAGCAGTACTTC. This encodes CASSMETGHSYEQYF.

The chain links TRBV4-3 to TRBJ2-7, with D possibly being TRBD1 (6 bases). The CDR3 loop spans 14 amino acids. Germline V gives CDR1 LGHNA, CDR2 YSLEER. V was cut by 1 base and J by 0 bases, with 7 bases left in between. The CDR3 sequence: CASSQGDTSYEQYF. The DNA for the CDR3 is TGCGCCAGCAGCCAAGGGGACACCTCCTACGAGCAGTACTTC.

The chain uses TRBV18 and TRBJ2-3; 7 positions agree with TRBD2. CDR3 length equals 14 residues. Germline loops: CDR1 KGHSH, CDR2 LQKENI. V shed 6 bases, J shed 2 bases, and the junction held 5 bases outside the gene matches. The CDR3 region is CASSPAGHTDTQYF. CDR3 nucleotides: TGTGCCAGCTCCCCAGCGGGGCACACAGATACGCAGTATTTT.